This T cell receptor beta chain was found in a study of regulatory T cells in long-lasting Graves disease. This clonotype was picked up a small number of times. V was clipped by 4 bases and J by 8 bases, with 20 bases between them. This CDR3 contains 15 residues. Looked up from germline, CDR1 is MDHEN and CDR2 is SYDVKM. With iRepertoire HTBI primers and Arm-PCR of CDR3 regions, TCR beta libraries were built. MiXCR was run by TCRdb on the multiplex PCR reads, yielding one entry per CDR3 protein. Of 200,000 to 250,000 distinct CDR3 sequences listed, less than 20% are singletons. Noted time point: newly diagnosed GD, antithyroid drugs for less than 3 months. RNA extracted from PBMCs served as the sequencing template. The same sample was also used in a study of T cells in Graves' hyperthyroidism and ophthalmopathy.

This receptor was identified in a woman in her thirties with Graves disease. This sequence joins TRBV28 and TRBJ1-2; tentative D call: TRBD1 (6 bases). Here the sequenced sample was peripheral blood mononuclear cells (PBMCs), taken at new diagnosis, from a patient treated with antithyroid drugs. The CDR3 DNA reads TGTGCCAGCAGTTCGGCGGACAGCTGGCTTAGGGGCTACACCTTC. Encoded protein: CASSSADSWLRGYTF.